The clone carrying this T cell receptor (beta chain) has only a few counts. This sample is drawn from a study of blood T cell repertoires in COVID-19. Study information: Sites in the United States, Italy and Spain provided acute and convalescent COVID-19 samples. In each case, the material was cDNA or gDNA derived from T cells, B-cell-depleted T cells, or PBMCs.

The CDR3 runs 15 residues. The V and J ends lost 3 bases and 2 bases, in that order; junction bases with no gene match: 7. Germline CDR1 reads LGHDT; CDR2 reads YNNKEL (reference sequence). Authors' processing steps: Amplification of reference gene primers provided the estimated nucleated cell counts. TCRdb's table, derived via immunoSEQ multiplex PCR, lists solely in-frame clones and lacks some. V and J calls and clone size are as listed in that table; D and trimming were resolved from the DNA. The sample includes about 41,000 clones, 70% to 90% of them seen just once. Sequenced sample: peripheral blood. The clonotype was recovered from a man aged 55-75 years with acute or convalescent COVID-19. J is TRBJ2-7 and V is TRBV3-1 (or the pseudogene TRBV3-2); TRBD2 matches at 7 bases. The CDR3 nucleotides read TGTGCCAGCAGCCACCCCACTAGCGTTACCTACGAGCAGTACTTC. It codes for CASSHPTSVTYEQYF.